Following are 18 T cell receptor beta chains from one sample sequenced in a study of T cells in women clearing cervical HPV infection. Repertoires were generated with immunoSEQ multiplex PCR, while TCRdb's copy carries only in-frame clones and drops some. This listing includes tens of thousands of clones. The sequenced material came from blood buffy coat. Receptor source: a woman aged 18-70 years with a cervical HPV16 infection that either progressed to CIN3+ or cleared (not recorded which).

CDR3: CASSLTDRGGKNEKLFF. CDR3 DNA, as far as it was read: TGCGCCAGCAGCCTTACTGACAGGGGAGGAAAGAATGAAAAA. V is TRBV5-1 and J is TRBJ1-4; 8 bases match TRBD1. The read is 3 residues too short to cover the CDR3 end, so that end is filled in from the germline J gene. The CDR3 extends over 17 amino acids. Germline trimming cut 4 bases from V and 5 bases from J; bases unmatched to any gene: 13. Germline assignment: CDR1 SGHRS and CDR2 YFSETQ.

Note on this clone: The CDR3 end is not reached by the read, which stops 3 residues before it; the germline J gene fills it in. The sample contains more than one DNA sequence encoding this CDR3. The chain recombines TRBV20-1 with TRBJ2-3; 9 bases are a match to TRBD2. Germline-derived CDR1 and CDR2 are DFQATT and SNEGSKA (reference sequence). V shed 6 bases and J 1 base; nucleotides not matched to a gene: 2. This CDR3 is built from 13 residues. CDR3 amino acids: CSARTSGTDTQYF. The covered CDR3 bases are TGCAGTGCCAGGACTAGCGGCACAGATACG.

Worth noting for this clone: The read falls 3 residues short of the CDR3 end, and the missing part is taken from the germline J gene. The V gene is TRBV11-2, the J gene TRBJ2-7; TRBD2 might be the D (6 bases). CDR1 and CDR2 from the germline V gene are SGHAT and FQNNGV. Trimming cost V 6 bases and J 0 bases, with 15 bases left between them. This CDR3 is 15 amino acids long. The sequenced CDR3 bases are TGTGCCAGCAGTCGGGGTGGGGGGAGCTCCTACGAG. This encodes CASSRGGGSSYE. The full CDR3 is CASSRGGGSSYEQYF.

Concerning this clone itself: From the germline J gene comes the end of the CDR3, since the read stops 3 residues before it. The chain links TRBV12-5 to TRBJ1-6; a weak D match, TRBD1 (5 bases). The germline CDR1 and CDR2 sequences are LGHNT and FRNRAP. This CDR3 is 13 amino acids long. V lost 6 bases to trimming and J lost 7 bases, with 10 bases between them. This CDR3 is CASGPRANSPLHF. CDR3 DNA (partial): TGTGCTAGTGGCCCCAGGGCGAATTCACCC.

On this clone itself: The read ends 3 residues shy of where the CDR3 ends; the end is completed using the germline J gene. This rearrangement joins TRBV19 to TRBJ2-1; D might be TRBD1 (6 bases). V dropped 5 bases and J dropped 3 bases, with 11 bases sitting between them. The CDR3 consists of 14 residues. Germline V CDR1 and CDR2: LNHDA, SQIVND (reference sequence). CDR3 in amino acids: CASSFGRGYNEQFF. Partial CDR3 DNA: TGTGCCAGTAGTTTCGGCAGGGGCTACAATGAG.

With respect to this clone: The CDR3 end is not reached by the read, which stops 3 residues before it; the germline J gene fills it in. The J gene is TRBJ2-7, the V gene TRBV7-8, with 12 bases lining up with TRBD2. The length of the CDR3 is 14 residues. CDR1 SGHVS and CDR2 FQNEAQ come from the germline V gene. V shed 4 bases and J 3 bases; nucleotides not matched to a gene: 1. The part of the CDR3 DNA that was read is TGTGCCAGCAGCTGGACTAGCGGGAACTACGAG. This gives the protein CASSWTSGNYE. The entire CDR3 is CASSWTSGNYEQYF.

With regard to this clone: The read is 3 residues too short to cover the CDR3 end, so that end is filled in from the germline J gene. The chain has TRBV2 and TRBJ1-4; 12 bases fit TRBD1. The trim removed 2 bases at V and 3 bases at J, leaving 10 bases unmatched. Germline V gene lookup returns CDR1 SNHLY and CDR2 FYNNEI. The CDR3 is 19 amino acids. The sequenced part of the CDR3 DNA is TGTGCCAGCAGTGAATACGGGACAGGGGGCGCGGGGTCTAATGAAAAA. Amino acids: CASSEYGTGGAGSNEK. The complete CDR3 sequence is CASSEYGTGGAGSNEKLFF.

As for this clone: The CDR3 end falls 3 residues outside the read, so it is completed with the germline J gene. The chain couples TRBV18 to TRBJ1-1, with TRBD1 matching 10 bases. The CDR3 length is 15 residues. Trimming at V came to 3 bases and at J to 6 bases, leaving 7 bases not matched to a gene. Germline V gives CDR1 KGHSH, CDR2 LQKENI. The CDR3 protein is CASSPSPDRGSEAFF. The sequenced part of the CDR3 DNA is TGTGCCAGCTCACCGTCGCCGGACAGGGGGTCTGAA. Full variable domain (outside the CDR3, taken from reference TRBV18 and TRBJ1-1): NAGVMQNPRHLVRRRGQEARLRCSPMKGHSHVYWYRQLPEEGLKFMVYLQKENIIDESGMPKERFSAEFPKEGPSILRIQQVVRGDSAAYFCASSPSPDRGSEAFFGQGTRLTVV.

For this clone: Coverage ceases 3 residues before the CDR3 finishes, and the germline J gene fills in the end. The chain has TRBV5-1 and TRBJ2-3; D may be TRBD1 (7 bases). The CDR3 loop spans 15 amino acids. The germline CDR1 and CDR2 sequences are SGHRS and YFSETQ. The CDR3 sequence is CASSLGQGGNQPQYF. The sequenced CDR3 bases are TGCGCCAGCAGCTTGGGGCAGGGGGGCAATCAGCCG.

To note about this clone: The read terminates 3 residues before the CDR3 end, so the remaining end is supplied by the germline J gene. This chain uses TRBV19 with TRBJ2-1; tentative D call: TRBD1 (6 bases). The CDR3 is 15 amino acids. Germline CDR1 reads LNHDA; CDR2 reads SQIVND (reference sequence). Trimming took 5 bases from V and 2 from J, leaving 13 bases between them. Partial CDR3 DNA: TGTGCCAGTAGTTCCCAGGGGCAGACCTACAATGAG. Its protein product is CASSSQGQTYNE. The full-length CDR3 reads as CASSSQGQTYNEQFF.

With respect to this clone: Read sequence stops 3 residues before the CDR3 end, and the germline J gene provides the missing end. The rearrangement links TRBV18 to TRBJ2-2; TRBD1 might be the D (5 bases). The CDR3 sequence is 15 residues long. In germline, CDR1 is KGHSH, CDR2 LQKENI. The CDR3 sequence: CASSPFDSPNSPLFF. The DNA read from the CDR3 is TGTGCCAGCTCACCTTTCGACAGCCCCAATTCACCG.

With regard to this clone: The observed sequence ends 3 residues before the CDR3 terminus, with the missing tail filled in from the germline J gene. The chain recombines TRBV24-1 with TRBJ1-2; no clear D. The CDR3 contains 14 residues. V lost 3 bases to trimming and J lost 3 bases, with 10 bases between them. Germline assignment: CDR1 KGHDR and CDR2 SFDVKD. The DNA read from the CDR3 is TGTGCCACCAGTGATCCCGAGCTCCACTATGGC. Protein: CATSDPELHYG. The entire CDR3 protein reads CATSDPELHYGYTF.

The sequenced CDR3 bases are TGCGCCAGCAGCTTGGGTCAGGGTCCCTACGAG. Residues: CASSLGQGPYE. The entire CDR3 protein reads CASSLGQGPYEQYF. J is TRBJ2-7 and V is TRBV5-1; perhaps TRBD1 as D (5 bases). With the read ending 3 residues before the CDR3 end, the germline J gene is used to fill in that end. The germline V gene encodes CDR1 SGHRS and CDR2 YFSETQ. V was clipped by 0 bases and J by 2 bases, with 9 bases between them. This CDR3 spans 14 amino acids.

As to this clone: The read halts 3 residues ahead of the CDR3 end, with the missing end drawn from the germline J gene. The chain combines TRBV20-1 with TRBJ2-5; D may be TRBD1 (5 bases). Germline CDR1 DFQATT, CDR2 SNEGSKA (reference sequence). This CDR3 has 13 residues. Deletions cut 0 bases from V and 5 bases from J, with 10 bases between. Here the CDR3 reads CSAREAGIETQYF. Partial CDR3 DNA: TGCAGTGCTAGAGAGGCAGGGATTGAGACC.

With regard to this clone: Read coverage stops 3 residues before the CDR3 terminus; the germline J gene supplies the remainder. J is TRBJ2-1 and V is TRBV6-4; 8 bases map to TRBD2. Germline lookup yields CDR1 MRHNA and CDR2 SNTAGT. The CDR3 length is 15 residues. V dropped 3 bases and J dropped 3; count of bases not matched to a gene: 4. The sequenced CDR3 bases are TGTGCCAGCAGTGAGGCTAGCGGGTACTACAATGAG. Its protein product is CASSEASGYYNE. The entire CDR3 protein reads CASSEASGYYNEQFF.

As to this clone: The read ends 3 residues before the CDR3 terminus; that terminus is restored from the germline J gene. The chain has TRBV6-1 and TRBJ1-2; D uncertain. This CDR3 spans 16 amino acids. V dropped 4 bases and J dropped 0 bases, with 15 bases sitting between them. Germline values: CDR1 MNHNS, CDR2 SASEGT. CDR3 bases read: TGTGCCAGCAGTGCGTCGAGGGCGTTAGCTAACTATGGC. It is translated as CASSASRALANYG. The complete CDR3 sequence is CASSASRALANYGYTF.

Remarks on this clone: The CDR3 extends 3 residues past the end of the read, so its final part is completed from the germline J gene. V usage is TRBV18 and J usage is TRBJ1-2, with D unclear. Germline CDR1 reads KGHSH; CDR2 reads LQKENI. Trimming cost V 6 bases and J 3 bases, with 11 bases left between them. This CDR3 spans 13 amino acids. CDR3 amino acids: CASSPGRDYGYTF. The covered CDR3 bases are TGTGCCAGCTCCCCCGGCCGGGACTATGGC.

The sequenced part of the CDR3 DNA is TGTGCCTTTACCCGACAGGTCTCCTACGAG. Residues: CAFTRQVSYE. The CDR3 reads in full as CAFTRQVSYEQYF. The rearrangement uses TRBV30 and TRBJ2-7; D may be TRBD1 (6 bases). Read coverage stops 3 residues before the CDR3 terminus; the germline J gene supplies the remainder. The CDR3 is 13 amino acids. The V gene lost 7 bases and the J gene lost 0 bases, with 13 bases spanning the gap. The germline V gene has CDR1 GTSNPN and CDR2 SVGIG (reference sequence).